This TCR beta chain was retrieved from a study of blood T cells in healthy people across ages. The germline V gene encodes CDR1 SGHRS and CDR2 YFSETQ. V was clipped by 4 bases and J by 6 bases, with 16 bases between them. The length of the CDR3 is 14 residues. It was with a sample-barcoded 5' primer and a J-beta primer mix that a second PCR of roughly 7 to 11 cycles was run. TCRdb independently ran MiXCR on the 5' RACE reads; one entry per CDR3 protein. The profile covers 540,000 or so distinct CDR3 sequences, with roughly 29% appearing a single time and approximately 18% taken by the ten largest. Isolated PBMCs totaled at least 7 million in each sample.

V and J are TRBV5-1 and TRBJ2-5; D ambiguous. Sample: blood. The TCR sequence derives from a woman between 65 and 79 years old in good health. CDR3: CASSTVSVGKTQYF. CDR3 coding DNA: TGCGCCAGCAGCACTGTTTCGGTGGGGAAGACCCAGTACTTC.